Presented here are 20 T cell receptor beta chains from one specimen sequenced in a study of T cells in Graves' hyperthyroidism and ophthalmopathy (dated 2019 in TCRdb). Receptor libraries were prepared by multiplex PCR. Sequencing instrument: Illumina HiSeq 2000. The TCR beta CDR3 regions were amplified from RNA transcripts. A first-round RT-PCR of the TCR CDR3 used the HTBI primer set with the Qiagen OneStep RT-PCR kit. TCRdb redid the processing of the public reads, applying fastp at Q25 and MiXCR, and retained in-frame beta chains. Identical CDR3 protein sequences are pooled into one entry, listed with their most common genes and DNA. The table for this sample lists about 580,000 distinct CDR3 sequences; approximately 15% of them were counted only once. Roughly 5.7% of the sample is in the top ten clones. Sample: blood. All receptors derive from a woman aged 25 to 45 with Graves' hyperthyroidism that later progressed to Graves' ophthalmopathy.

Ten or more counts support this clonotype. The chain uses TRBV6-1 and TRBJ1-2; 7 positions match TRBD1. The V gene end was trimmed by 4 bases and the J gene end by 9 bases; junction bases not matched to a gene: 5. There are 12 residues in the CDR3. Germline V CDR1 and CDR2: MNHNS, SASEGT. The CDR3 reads CASSVDRDRYTF. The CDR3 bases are TGTGCCAGCAGTGTAGACAGGGACCGCTACACCTTC.

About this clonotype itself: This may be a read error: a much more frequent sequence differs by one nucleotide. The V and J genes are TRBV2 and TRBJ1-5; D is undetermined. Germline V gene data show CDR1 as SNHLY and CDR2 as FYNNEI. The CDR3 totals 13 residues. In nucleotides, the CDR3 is TGTGCCAGCAGTGAGTGGGAAAATCAGCGCCAGCATTTT. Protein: CASSEWENQRQHF. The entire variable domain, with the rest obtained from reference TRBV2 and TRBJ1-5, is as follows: EPEVTQTPSHQVTQMGQEVILRCVPISNHLYFYWYRQILGQKVEFLVSFYNNEISEKSEIFDDQFSVERPDGSNFTLKIRSTKLEDSAMYFCASSEWENQRQHFGDGTRLSIL.

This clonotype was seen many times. As DNA, the CDR3 is TGTGCCAGCAGCTTAGCAGCGGGCGGGAGGGCCAGGACCGGGGAGCTGTTTTTT. It yields the protein CASSLAAGGRARTGELFF. V usage is TRBV11-3 and J usage is TRBJ2-2, with 9 bases identical to TRBD2. V shed 1 base and J 5 bases; nucleotides not matched to a gene: 11. Germline V lookup: CDR1 SGHNT, CDR2 YENEEA. CDR3 size: 18 residues.

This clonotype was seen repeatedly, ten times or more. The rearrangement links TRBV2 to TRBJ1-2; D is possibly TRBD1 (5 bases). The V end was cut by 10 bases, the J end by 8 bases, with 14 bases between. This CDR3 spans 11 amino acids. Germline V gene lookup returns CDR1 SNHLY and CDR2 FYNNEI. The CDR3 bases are TGTGCCACACCCGCGAGGGGCGGCTACACCTTC. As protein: CATPARGGYTF.

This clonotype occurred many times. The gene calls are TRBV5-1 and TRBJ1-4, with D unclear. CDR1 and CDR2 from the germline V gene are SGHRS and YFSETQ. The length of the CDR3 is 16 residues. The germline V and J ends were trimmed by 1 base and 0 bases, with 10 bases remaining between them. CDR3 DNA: TGCGCCAGCAGCTTGTTTCGGCCAGCAACTAATGAAAAACTGTTTTTT. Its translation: CASSLFRPATNEKLFF.

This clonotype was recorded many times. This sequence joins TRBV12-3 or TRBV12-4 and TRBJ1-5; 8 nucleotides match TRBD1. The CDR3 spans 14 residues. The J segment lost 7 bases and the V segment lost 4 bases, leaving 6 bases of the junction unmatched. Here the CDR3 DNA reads TGTGCCAGCAGTTGGGACAGGTTAGACCAGCCCCAGCATTTT. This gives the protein CASSWDRLDQPQHF.

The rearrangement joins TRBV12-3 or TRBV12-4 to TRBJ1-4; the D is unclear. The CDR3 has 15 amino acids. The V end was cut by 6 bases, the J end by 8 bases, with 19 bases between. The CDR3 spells CASSRLGGFGEKLFF. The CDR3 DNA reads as TGTGCCAGCAGCCGATTAGGCGGGTTTGGCGAAAAACTGTTTTTT.

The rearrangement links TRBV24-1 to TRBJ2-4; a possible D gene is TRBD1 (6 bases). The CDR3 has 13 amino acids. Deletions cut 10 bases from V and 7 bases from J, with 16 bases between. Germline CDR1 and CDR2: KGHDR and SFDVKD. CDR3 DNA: TGTGCCACTGGGGCCACAGGGACGAACATTCAGTACTTC. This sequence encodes CATGATGTNIQYF.

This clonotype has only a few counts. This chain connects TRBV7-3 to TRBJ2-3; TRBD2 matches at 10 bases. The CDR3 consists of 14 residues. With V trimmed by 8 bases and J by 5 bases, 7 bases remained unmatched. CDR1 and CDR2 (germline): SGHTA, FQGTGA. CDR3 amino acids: CASQSGRVGDTQYF. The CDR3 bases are TGTGCCAGCCAGAGCGGGAGGGTTGGAGATACGCAGTATTTT. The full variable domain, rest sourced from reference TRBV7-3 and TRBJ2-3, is GAGVSQTPSNKVTEKGKYVELRCDPISGHTALYWYRQSLGQGPEFLIYFQGTGAADDSGLPNDRFFAVRPEGSVSTLKIQRTERGDSAVYLCASQSGRVGDTQYFGPGTRLTVL.

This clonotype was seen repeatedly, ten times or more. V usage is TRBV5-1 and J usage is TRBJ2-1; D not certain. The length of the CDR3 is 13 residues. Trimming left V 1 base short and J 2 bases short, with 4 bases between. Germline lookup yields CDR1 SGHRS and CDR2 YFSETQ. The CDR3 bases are TGCGCCAGCAGCTTGCCAACCTACAATGAGCAGTTCTTC. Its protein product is CASSLPTYNEQFF.

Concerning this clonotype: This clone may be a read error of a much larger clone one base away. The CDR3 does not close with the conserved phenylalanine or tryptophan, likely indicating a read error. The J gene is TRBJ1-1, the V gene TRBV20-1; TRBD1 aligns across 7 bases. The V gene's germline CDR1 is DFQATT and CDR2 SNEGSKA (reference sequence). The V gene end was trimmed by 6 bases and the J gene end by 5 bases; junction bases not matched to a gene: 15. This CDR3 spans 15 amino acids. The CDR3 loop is CSAEDLTGLLTEAFL. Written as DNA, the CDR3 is TGCAGTGCGGAAGACCTGACAGGGTTGTTGACTGAAGCTTTCCTT.

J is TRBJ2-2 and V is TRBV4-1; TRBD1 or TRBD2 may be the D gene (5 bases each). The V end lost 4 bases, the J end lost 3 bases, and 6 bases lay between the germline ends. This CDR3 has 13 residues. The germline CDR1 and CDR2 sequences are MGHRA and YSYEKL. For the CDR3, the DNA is TGCGCCAGCAGCCGAGGGGACACCGGGGAGCTGTTTTTT. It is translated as CASSRGDTGELFF.

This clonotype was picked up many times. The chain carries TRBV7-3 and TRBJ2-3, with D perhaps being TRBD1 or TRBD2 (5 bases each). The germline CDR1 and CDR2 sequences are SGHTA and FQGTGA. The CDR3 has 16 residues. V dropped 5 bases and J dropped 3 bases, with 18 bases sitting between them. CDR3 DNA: TGTGCCAGCAGCCGCAACGGCGATTGGGGGACAGATACGCAGTATTTT. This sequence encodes CASSRNGDWGTDTQYF.

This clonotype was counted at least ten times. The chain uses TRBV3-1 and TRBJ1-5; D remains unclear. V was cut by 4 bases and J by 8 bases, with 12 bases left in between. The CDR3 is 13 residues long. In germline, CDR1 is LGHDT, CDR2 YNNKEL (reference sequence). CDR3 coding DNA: TGTGCCAGCAGCCCTCCAGGACTGAAGCCCCAGCATTTT. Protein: CASSPPGLKPQHF.

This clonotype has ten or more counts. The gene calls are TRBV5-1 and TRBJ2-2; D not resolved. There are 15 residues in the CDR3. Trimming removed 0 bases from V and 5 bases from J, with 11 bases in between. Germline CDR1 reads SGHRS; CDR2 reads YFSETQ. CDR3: CASSLAPVQTGELFF. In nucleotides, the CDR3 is TGCGCCAGCAGCTTGGCCCCAGTTCAAACCGGGGAGCTGTTTTTT.

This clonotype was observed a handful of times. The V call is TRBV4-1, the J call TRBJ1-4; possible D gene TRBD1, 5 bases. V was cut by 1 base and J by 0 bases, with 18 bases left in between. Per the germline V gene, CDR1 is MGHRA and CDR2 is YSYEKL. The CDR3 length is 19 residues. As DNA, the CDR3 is TGCGCCAGCAGCCAAGTACGGGGGTACGGGGTGGCAACTAATGAAAAACTGTTTTTT. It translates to CASSQVRGYGVATNEKLFF.

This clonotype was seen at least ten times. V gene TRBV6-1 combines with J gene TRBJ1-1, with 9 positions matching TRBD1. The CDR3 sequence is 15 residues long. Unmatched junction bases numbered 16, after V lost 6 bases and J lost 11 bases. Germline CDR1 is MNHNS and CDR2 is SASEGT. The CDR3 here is CASRPNPGQGSVAFF. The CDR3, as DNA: TGTGCCAGCAGACCTAACCCAGGACAGGGGAGTGTGGCTTTCTTT.

The CDR3 protein is CSVVPEGNYEQYF. The CDR3 DNA follows: TGCAGCGTTGTTCCGGAAGGTAACTACGAGCAGTACTTC. J is TRBJ2-7 and V is TRBV29-1; D not certain. V lost 4 bases to trimming and J lost 3 bases, with 13 bases between them. This CDR3 has 13 amino acids. The germline CDR1 and CDR2 sequences are SQVTM and ANQGSEA.

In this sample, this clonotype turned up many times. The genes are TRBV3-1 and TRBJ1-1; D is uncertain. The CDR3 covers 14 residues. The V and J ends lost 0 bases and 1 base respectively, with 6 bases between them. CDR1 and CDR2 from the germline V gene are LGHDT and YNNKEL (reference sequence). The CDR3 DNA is TGTGCCAGCAGCCAAGATGGCAGGAACACTGAAGCTTTCTTT. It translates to CASSQDGRNTEAFF.

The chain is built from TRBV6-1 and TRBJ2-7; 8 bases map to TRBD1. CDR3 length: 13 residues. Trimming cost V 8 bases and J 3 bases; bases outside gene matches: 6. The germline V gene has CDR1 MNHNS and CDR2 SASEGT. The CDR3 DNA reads TGTGCCAGCGTACAAGGACAGGGCTACGAGCAGTACTTC. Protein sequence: CASVQGQGYEQYF.